The clone carrying this TCR beta chain appeared many times. Its specificity is not known. Alpha and beta constant-region primers primed reverse transcription of approximately 460 ng RNA. Alpha and beta chain libraries were made separately by chain-specific third strand synthesis with multiplexing indices. TCRdb ran MiXCR on the 5' RACE reads and lists one entry per CDR3 protein. The repertoire includes more than 6,500 distinct CDR3 sequences, roughly 7.4% of them detected once, and approximately 9% sits in the top ten. Whole blood was used without fractionation, so all unsorted peripheral T cells were included. These data are taken from a study of HIV-infected patients and healthy controls. Study-level results: Donor HLA types were not determined in the study.

The CDR3 consists of 15 residues. Germline V CDR1 and CDR2: MNHEY, SVGAGI. V was clipped by 1 base and J by 4 bases; unmatched bases: 4. The chain joins TRBV6-5 to TRBJ2-4, with 7 bases that match TRBD2. The material was blood, obtained before antiretroviral therapy. The source is an adult with HIV infection. In nucleotides, the CDR3 is TGTGCCAGCAGTTACTTCAGCGGGGAGAAAAACATTCAGTACTTC. As protein: CASSYFSGEKNIQYF.